This passage covers 22 T cell receptor beta chains from one sample sequenced in a study of shared clonotypes between healthy human individuals. Terminally differentiated effector memory CD45RA+ cells were left out of the naive CD8 fraction, which was CD45RO-negative and positively selected for CCR7. The data were produced by immunoSEQ multiplex PCR, yet TCRdb's version contains in-frame clones alone and is incomplete. Of about 2.2 million clones detected, roughly 95% appear once; the ten largest clones hold about 1.7%. Material for sequencing was naive CD8+ T cells from PBMCs. These receptors were taken from a man in his late teens or twenties in good health. Some clones in this sample may be carry-over from other donors' samples.

This chain links TRBV5-6 with TRBJ2-3; tentatively, D is TRBD2 (6 bases). Germline V lookup: CDR1 SGHDT, CDR2 YYEEEE. The V gene lost 0 bases and the J gene lost 8 bases, with 10 bases spanning the gap. The CDR3 sequence is 13 residues long. The chain's CDR3 is CASSLANGGTQYF. The CDR3 coding sequence is TGTGCCAGCAGCTTGGCCAACGGGGGTACGCAGTATTTT. Filled out from reference TRBV5-6 and TRBJ2-3, the complete variable domain reads DAGVTQSPTHLIKTRGQQVTLRCSPKSGHDTVSWYQQALGQGPQFIFQYYEEEERQRGNFPDRFSGHQFPNYSSELNVNALLLGDSALYLCASSLANGGTQYFGPGTRLTVL.

J is TRBJ1-2 and V is TRBV29-1; D gene unclear. The CDR3 runs 12 residues. V was pared by 0 bases and J by 5 bases, with 7 bases between. Germline lookup yields CDR1 SQVTM and CDR2 ANQGSEA. The CDR3 loop is CSVEEQVYGYTF. The CDR3 DNA sequence: TGCAGCGTTGAAGAGCAGGTTTATGGCTACACCTTC. The full variable domain, rest sourced from reference TRBV29-1 and TRBJ1-2, is SAVISQKPSRDICQRGTSLTIQCQVDSQVTMMFWYRQQPGQSLTLIATANQGSEATYESGFVIDKFPISRPNLTFSTLTVSNMSPEDSSIYLCSVEEQVYGYTFGSGTRLTVV.

This clone was seen a few times. This sequence joins TRBV27 and TRBJ1-1, with 7 bases fitting TRBD1. The CDR3 consists of 15 residues. V lost 2 bases, J lost 5 bases, and 8 bases stayed unmatched. Germline CDR1 and CDR2: MNHEY and SMNVEV (reference sequence). CDR3 region: CASSLRSQGVTEAFF. CDR3 bases: TGTGCCAGCAGTTTACGGTCTCAGGGGGTAACTGAAGCTTTCTTT.

J is TRBJ2-5 and V is TRBV15; D perhaps matches TRBD2 (6 bases). Trimming stripped 3 bases from V and 5 bases from J, with 13 bases between. The germline V gene has CDR1 LNHNV and CDR2 YYDKDF (reference sequence). The CDR3 is 14 amino acids. CDR3 sequence reads: CATSRGEVWETQYF. The CDR3 DNA is TGTGCCACCAGCAGGGGGGAGGTCTGGGAGACCCAGTACTTC. The full variable domain, with the rest looked up from reference TRBV15 and TRBJ2-5, is DAMVIQNPRYQVTQFGKPVTLSCSQTLNHNVMYWYQQKSSQAPKLLFHYYDKDFNNEADTPDNFQSRRPNTSFCFLDIRSPGLGDTAMYLCATSRGEVWETQYFGPGTRLLVL.

The rearrangement uses TRBV4-3 and TRBJ2-1, with TRBD2 matching 14 bases. This CDR3 comprises 16 residues. Trimming at V came to 5 bases and at J to 7 bases, leaving 7 bases not matched to a gene. The germline V gene has CDR1 LGHNA and CDR2 YSLEER. CDR3 bases: TGCGCCAGCAGCGTGGGACTAGCGGGAGTAGGGAATGAGCAGTTCTTC. This sequence encodes CASSVGLAGVGNEQFF.

This clone came up once. The J gene is TRBJ2-3, the V gene TRBV9; no clear D. The V gene lost 3 bases and the J gene lost 4 bases, with 15 bases spanning the gap. The length of the CDR3 is 15 residues. The V gene's germline CDR1 is SGDLS and CDR2 YYNGEE. For the CDR3, the DNA is TGTGCCAGCAGCGCAACATTGCTAGAATCAGATACGCAGTATTTT. It encodes CASSATLLESDTQYF. The complete variable domain, with remaining parts taken from reference TRBV9 and TRBJ2-3, reads DSGVTQTPKHLITATGQRVTLRCSPRSGDLSVYWYQQSLDQGLQFLIQYYNGEERAKGNILERFSAQQFPDLHSELNLSSLELGDSALYFCASSATLLESDTQYFGPGTRLTVL.

The rearrangement joins TRBV19 to TRBJ2-7, with D possibly being TRBD2 (6 bases). The germline CDR1 and CDR2 sequences are LNHDA and SQIVND (reference sequence). V lost 1 base and J lost 1, with 17 bases in between. The CDR3 runs to 17 residues. In nucleotides, the CDR3 is TGTGCCAGTAGTATAGTAGTTCGGCGGGACGCTTCCTACGAGCAGTACTTC. This codes for CASSIVVRRDASYEQYF.

This clone has just one count. This chain joins TRBV4-1 and TRBJ1-2; 7 nucleotides match TRBD1. CDR1 is MGHRA and CDR2 is YSYEKL in the germline V gene. This CDR3 is 15 amino acids long. The ends lost 3 bases at V and 5 bases at J; junction bases unmatched: 9. CDR3 in DNA: TGCGCCAGCAGCCATGGGCAGGGGGATCTGTATGGCTACACCTTC. Amino acids: CASSHGQGDLYGYTF.

This chain uses TRBV7-9 with TRBJ1-2; no firm D call. The CDR3 runs 12 residues. V was trimmed by 2 bases and J by 4 bases, leaving 5 bases between them. Per the germline V gene, CDR1 is SEHNR and CDR2 is FQNEAQ (reference sequence). CDR3 region: CASSLSLYGYTF. DNA of the CDR3: TGTGCCAGCAGCTTATCCCTCTATGGCTACACCTTC.

This chain links TRBV6-5 with TRBJ2-3; D unclear. V was trimmed by 0 bases and J by 0 bases, leaving 4 bases between them. This CDR3 contains 14 residues. CDR1 and CDR2 from the germline V gene are MNHEY and SVGAGI. In DNA, the CDR3 is TGTGCCAGCAGTTACTCAAGCAGCACAGATACGCAGTATTTT. Translating gives CASSYSSSTDTQYF.

The V and J genes are TRBV7-8 and TRBJ2-1; possible D gene TRBD1, 5 bases. Trimming stripped 5 bases from V and 0 bases from J, with 11 bases between. CDR3 size: 15 residues. Looked up from germline, CDR1 is SGHVS and CDR2 is FQNEAQ. The CDR3 nucleotides are TGTGCCAGCAGCCCTTGGGGCAACTCCTACAATGAGCAGTTCTTC. This codes for CASSPWGNSYNEQFF.

The chain couples TRBV20-1 to TRBJ2-5; no clear D. Between the trimmed V and J ends, which lost 2 bases and 10 bases, there was a span of 8 bases. Germline V lookup: CDR1 DFQATT, CDR2 SNEGSKA (reference sequence). This CDR3 region has 10 residues. This chain's CDR3 is CSARSGYQYF. CDR3 bases: TGCAGTGCTAGATCTGGTTACCAGTACTTC.

The J gene is TRBJ1-5, the V gene TRBV2; unclear D gene. Trimming shortened V by 3 bases and J by 4 bases, and 4 bases separated the two germline ends. From germline, CDR1 is SNHLY and CDR2 FYNNEI. The CDR3 is made up of 12 amino acids. For the CDR3, the DNA is TGTGCCAGCAGTGACCGAAATCAGCCCCAGCATTTT. Translating gives CASSDRNQPQHF.

This chain uses TRBV28 with TRBJ2-3, with D hard to call. Trimming stripped 3 bases from V and 2 bases from J, with 9 bases between. The CDR3 consists of 14 residues. Germline CDR1 reads MDHEN; CDR2 reads SYDVKM. The DNA of the CDR3 is TGTGCCAGCAGTTTTCAGCGAGACACAGATACGCAGTATTTT. This codes for CASSFQRDTDTQYF.

V gene TRBV6-5 combines with J gene TRBJ2-1, with D possibly being TRBD1 (6 bases). Germline CDR1 is MNHEY and CDR2 is SVGAGI. This CDR3 is built from 16 residues. The germline V and J ends were trimmed by 2 bases and 5 bases, with 16 bases remaining between them. CDR3: CASSYPDSHKDNEQFF. Here the CDR3 DNA reads TGTGCCAGCAGTTACCCGGACAGTCACAAAGACAATGAGCAGTTCTTC.

The gene calls are TRBV6-1 and TRBJ1-1; D uncertain. Germline CDR1 is MNHNS and CDR2 is SASEGT. CDR3 size: 15 residues. V gave up 2 bases and J gave up 0 bases, with 10 bases separating them. The CDR3 reads CASSEINRVNTEAFF. As DNA, the CDR3 is TGTGCCAGCAGTGAAATTAACAGAGTGAACACTGAAGCTTTCTTT.

The chain is built from TRBV10-1 and TRBJ2-7, with 9 positions matching TRBD2. This CDR3 spans 15 amino acids. The V gene's germline CDR1 is WNHNN and CDR2 SYGVQD (reference sequence). V lost 6 bases to trimming and J lost 2 bases; unmatched junction nucleotides: 8. The CDR3 sequence: CASSPTSGMAYEQYF. The DNA for the CDR3 is TGCGCCAGCAGCCCGACTAGCGGAATGGCCTACGAGCAGTACTTC.

This clone has just a few counts. The rearrangement joins TRBV5-4 to TRBJ1-1, with D unclear. This CDR3 has 14 residues. V was clipped by 4 bases and J by 5 bases, with 15 bases between them. The V gene's germline CDR1 is SGHNT and CDR2 YYREEE (reference sequence). The CDR3 sequence is CASSAIKGQTEAFF. The CDR3 DNA follows: TGTGCCAGCAGCGCTATAAAAGGTCAGACTGAAGCTTTCTTT. Together with reference TRBV5-4 and TRBJ1-1, the CDR3 gives the full variable domain: ETGVTQSPTHLIKTRGQQVTLRCSSQSGHNTVSWYQQALGQGPQFIFQYYREEENGRGNFPPRFSGLQFPNYSSELNVNALELDDSALYLCASSAIKGQTEAFFGQGTRLTVV.

The chain links TRBV7-8 to TRBJ1-4; 8 nucleotides line up with TRBD1. The CDR3 sequence is 15 residues long. J lost 7 bases, V lost 5 bases, and 9 bases had no gene match. Germline V lookup: CDR1 SGHVS, CDR2 FQNEAQ. CDR3: CASSHNQGAREKLFF. CDR3 DNA: TGTGCCAGCAGCCATAACCAGGGGGCGCGTGAAAAACTGTTTTTT.

As concerns this clone: Other DNA sequences in the same sample also yield this CDR3. The V gene is TRBV6-5, the J gene TRBJ1-1; D may be TRBD1 (5 bases). The V and J ends lost 0 bases and 1 base respectively, with 6 bases between them. The CDR3 runs to 14 residues. Germline V lookup: CDR1 MNHEY, CDR2 SVGAGI. The DNA of the CDR3 is TGTGCCAGCAGTTACTCGAGGGGGAACACTGAAGCTTTCTTT. It is translated as CASSYSRGNTEAFF.

With respect to this clone: The sample contains more than one DNA sequence encoding this CDR3. The chain recombines TRBV7-9 with TRBJ2-7; no reliable D call. V lost 1 base and J 6 bases, leaving 7 bases between the germline ends. Per germline, CDR1 SEHNR and CDR2 FQNEAQ (reference sequence). CDR3 length: 12 residues. DNA of the CDR3: TGTGCCAGCAGCTTAGGACCCCGCGAGCAGTACTTC. Translated, it gives CASSLGPREQYF.

This clone has more than one count but fewer than ten. This CDR3 reads CASSSRGSSNQPQHF. CDR3 nucleotide sequence: TGTGCCAGCAGCTCAAGGGGGAGTAGCAATCAGCCCCAGCATTTT. The rearrangement joins TRBV27 to TRBJ1-5; tentative D call: TRBD1 (6 bases). The V end lost 6 bases, the J end lost 0 bases, and 12 bases lay between the germline ends. The CDR3 length is 15 residues. Germline V gene data show CDR1 as MNHEY and CDR2 as SMNVEV (reference sequence).